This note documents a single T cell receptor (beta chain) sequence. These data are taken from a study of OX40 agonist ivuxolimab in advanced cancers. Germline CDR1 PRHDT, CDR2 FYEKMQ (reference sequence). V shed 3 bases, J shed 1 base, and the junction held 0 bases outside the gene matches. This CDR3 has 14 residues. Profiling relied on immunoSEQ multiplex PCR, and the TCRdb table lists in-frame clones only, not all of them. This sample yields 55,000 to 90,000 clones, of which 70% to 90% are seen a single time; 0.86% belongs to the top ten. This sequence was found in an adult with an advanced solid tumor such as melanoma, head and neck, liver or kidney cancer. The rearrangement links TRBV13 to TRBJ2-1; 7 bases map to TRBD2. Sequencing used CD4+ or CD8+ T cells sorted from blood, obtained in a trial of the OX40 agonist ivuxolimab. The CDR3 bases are TGTGCCAGCAGCTTGCGGGAGTCCTACAATGAGCAGTTCTTC. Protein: CASSLRESYNEQFF.